The present entry profiles one T cell receptor (beta chain) with its context. The antigen remains undetermined. Sequenced by immunoSEQ multiplex PCR; TCRdb stores in-frame clones only, minus some. The profile shows under 2,000 clones, approximately 30% of them singletons. This sample is part of a study of T cells in localized non-small cell lung cancer. Whole-study results and caveats: Clonality of T cells reached its maximum in uninvolved adjacent lung, surpassing tumor. When the top 100 tumor clones were examined, a median around 50 of them also appeared in the adjacent lung, which was paired and uninvolved.

The germline V gene has CDR1 SGHVT and CDR2 SQSDAQ. Trimming shortened V by 7 bases and J by 0 bases, and 9 bases separated the two germline ends. This CDR3 is built from 13 residues. This sequence was found in a female donor of 60 years or more with stage II lung adenocarcinoma. This specimen consisted of lung tumor tissue, obtained before any cancer treatment. The genes are TRBV7-4 and TRBJ1-1; tentative D call: TRBD1 (5 bases). The CDR3 protein is CASNRQMNTEAFF. Here the CDR3 DNA reads TGTGCCAGCAACAGACAGATGAACACTGAAGCTTTCTTT.